This record looks at one T cell receptor beta chain sequence and its context. Its antigen is not yet known. No much larger clone exists at a distance of one base, and base qualities are not known. For TCR Vbeta sequencing, memory CD4+ T cells were sorted ex vivo from the peripheral blood of narcolepsy patients and healthy controls. This sample is part of a study of T cells in narcolepsy listed by TCRdb under 2018. Notes on the research overall: Patients with narcolepsy type 1 or type 2 (NT1, NT2) were enrolled in the study together with healthy control donors. The study sought autoreactive T cells targeting hypocretin neuron self-antigens (hypocretin, TRIB2) in narcolepsy patients, using TCR Vbeta sequencing to track clonotypes in blood and CSF.

Here is what the overall study found, with its caveats: In plots comparing CSF and blood CD4+ T cell clonotypes from the same patient, HCRT-specific and TRIB2-specific autoreactive clonotypes were highlighted. Patients and controls had comparable numbers of sequenced blood memory CD4+ clonotypes, averaging about 37,000 and 33,000, respectively. According to the report, autoreactive clonotypes were detected serially in the blood of the same patients and of different patients, but not in healthy controls. Some blood memory CD4+ repertoires from patients and controls contained no sequences matching autoreactive T cell clones.

The library was made by the immunoSEQ multiplex PCR assay. The table was pulled from immuneACCESS by TCRdb, which kept in-frame rearrangements only. Such tables lose some clones; where checked, under half of the loss comes from unresolved V genes, and the rest has no known cause. The sample yields about 24,000 clones; approximately 85% were counted once. The top ten constitute roughly 10% of the sample. The sequence was collected from a human donor in good health. The sample consisted of memory (CD45RA-) CD4+ T cells from blood. According to the study, the label for this sample's cell subset or site signals: memory T cells sorted ex vivo from peripheral blood.

The DNA is as follows: TGTGCCAGCAGCCTGGGGATAGCGGGCCGGAGCACAGATACGCAGTATTTT. It translates as CASSLGIAGRSTDTQYF. The chain employs TRBV7-2 and TRBJ2-3; 7 central bases correspond to TRBD2. The CDR3 contains 17 residues, cysteine and phenylalanine counted. CDR3 DNA only is kept here, 51 bases in frame from base 1. CDR1 and CDR2 are read off the germline V gene as SGHTA and FQGNSA. V is cut back by 5 bases and J by 0 bases, with 11 bases in the junction unmatched. The CDR3, completed at both ends by the reference TRBV7-2 and TRBJ2-3 genes, gives the full variable domain GAGVSQSPSNKVTEKGKDVELRCDPISGHTALYWYRQSLGQGLEFLIYFQGNSAPDKSGLPSDRFSAERTGGSVSTLTIQRTQQEDSAVYLCASSLGIAGRSTDTQYFGPGTRLTVL.